Each of the 22 T cell receptor beta chains below was sequenced from the same sample in a study of T cell changes during pregnancy in multiple sclerosis (dated by TCRdb to the late 2010s). The library came from the immunoSEQ multiplex PCR assay. Held by TCRdb, this immuneACCESS table contains in-frame sequences only and omits some clones. Under half of the omission traces to an unresolved V gene where checked; the cause of the rest is unknown. In all, the sample holds 45,000 to 60,000 clones, and around nine tenths of those were seen once. The ten largest clones add up to approximately 2.8% of the sample. The sequencing used CD8+ T cells from peripheral blood mononuclear cells, collected before pregnancy. The receptor source for this set is a female donor with multiple sclerosis, enrolled in a pregnancy study.

This CDR3 reads CASSLGTVNFNYGYTF. In DNA, the CDR3 is TGTGCCAGCAGCTTGGGGACAGTAAACTTTAACTATGGCTACACCTTC. The V call is TRBV5-6, the J call TRBJ1-2, with D tentatively TRBD1 (6 bases). Germline V lookup: CDR1 SGHDT, CDR2 YYEEEE. Trimming removed 0 bases from V and 1 base from J, with 13 bases in between. This CDR3 contains 16 residues.

The chain joins TRBV7-6 to TRBJ2-5, with 15 bases lining up with TRBD2. The V and J ends lost 1 base and 5 bases, in that order; junction bases with no gene match: 11. This CDR3 comprises 19 residues. Germline V gene data show CDR1 as SGHVS and CDR2 as FNYEAQ. The CDR3 sequence is CASSLEWTSGGALGETQYF. The CDR3 bases are TGTGCCAGCAGCTTAGAGTGGACTAGCGGGGGGGCCCTAGGGGAGACCCAGTACTTC.

The chain combines TRBV27 with TRBJ1-2; 8 bases align to TRBD1. Germline CDR1 MNHEY, CDR2 SMNVEV (reference sequence). V shed 7 bases, J shed 6 bases, and the junction held 7 bases outside the gene matches. This CDR3 has 13 amino acids. The DNA for the CDR3 is TGTGCCAGCAAAGGACAGGGAATGAATGGCTACACCTTC. Translation: CASKGQGMNGYTF.

This CDR3 is CASRTGVVRDRMNTEAFF. In DNA, the CDR3 is TGTGCCAGCCGTACAGGGGTGGTGAGGGACAGAATGAACACTGAAGCTTTCTTT. V gene TRBV27 combines with J gene TRBJ1-1; 7 bases fit TRBD1. CDR1 and CDR2 (germline): MNHEY, SMNVEV (reference sequence). The trim removed 8 bases at V and 0 bases at J, leaving 18 bases unmatched. This CDR3 spans 18 amino acids.

V and J are TRBV10-3 and TRBJ1-4; possible D gene TRBD1, 6 bases. This CDR3 is built from 15 residues. The germline V gene has CDR1 ENHRY and CDR2 SYGVKD. The V and J ends lost 3 bases and 5 bases respectively, with 13 bases between them. The CDR3, as DNA: TGTGCCATCAGTGAACCCGGGACACAGAATGAAAAACTGTTTTTT. Encoded protein: CAISEPGTQNEKLFF.

The V call is TRBV4-3, the J call TRBJ1-5, with D uncertain. This CDR3 comprises 15 residues. The germline V and J ends were trimmed by 0 bases and 7 bases, with 13 bases remaining between them. Per germline, CDR1 LGHNA and CDR2 YSLEER. The CDR3 DNA is TGCGCCAGCAGCCAAGATCGAACCGGGAGCCAGCCCCAGCATTTT. Translation gives CASSQDRTGSQPQHF.

The chain combines TRBV6-5 with TRBJ2-5; 9 bases fit TRBD1. In germline, CDR1 is MNHEY, CDR2 SVGAGI. The CDR3 sequence is 14 residues long. V shed 5 bases and J 5 bases; nucleotides not matched to a gene: 6. This CDR3 is CASSRDRVGETQYF. CDR3 DNA: TGTGCCAGCAGTCGGGACAGGGTAGGGGAGACCCAGTACTTC.

The CDR3 region has the DNA TGTGCCAGCAGTGATGGGACTAGCGGGGGGGGAACGCGGTTCTTC. Its translation: CASSDGTSGGGTRFF. The chain couples TRBV6-4 to TRBJ2-1, with 16 bases that match TRBD2. CDR3 length equals 15 residues. V gave up 3 bases and J gave up 15 bases; unmatched junction bases: 8. The germline gives CDR1 MRHNA, CDR2 SNTAGT.

The rearrangement joins TRBV18 to TRBJ2-3, with 10 bases lining up with TRBD2. Trimming at V came to 6 bases and at J to 6 bases, leaving 9 bases not matched to a gene. The germline CDR1 and CDR2 sequences are KGHSH and LQKENI. CDR3 length: 15 amino acids. The CDR3 DNA is TGTGCCAGCTCCCCAACTAGCGGGGTAGGCGATACGCAGTATTTT. This codes for CASSPTSGVGDTQYF.

The chain joins TRBV6-6 to TRBJ1-1; maybe TRBD1 (5 bases). Trimming left V 2 bases short and J 3 bases short, with 10 bases between. The CDR3 spans 14 residues. Germline CDR1 reads MNHNY; CDR2 reads SVGAGI (reference sequence). The DNA of the CDR3 is TGTGCCAGCAGTTACGGGGGGTGGGACACTGAAGCTTTCTTT. Its protein is CASSYGGWDTEAFF.

The chain is built from TRBV11-2 and TRBJ2-1, with TRBD2 matching over 8 bases. Trimming cost V 0 bases and J 1 base; bases outside gene matches: 14. The CDR3 length is 20 residues. Looked up from germline, CDR1 is SGHAT and CDR2 is FQNNGV. As DNA, the CDR3 is TGTGCCAGCAGCTTAGAGGTGGGCGGGGGGTACGCCAGTTCCTACAATGAGCAGTTCTTC. Its translation is CASSLEVGGGYASSYNEQFF.

This chain connects TRBV4-2 to TRBJ1-1, with D perhaps TRBD1 (5 bases). The CDR3 is 15 amino acids. The V gene's germline CDR1 is LGHNA and CDR2 YNFKEQ. Deletions cut 1 base from V and 5 bases from J, with 14 bases between. In DNA form, the CDR3 reads TGTGCCAGCAGCCAAGGTGTGGGGGAGGGGACTGAAGCTTTCTTT. The encoded protein is CASSQGVGEGTEAFF.

In its sample, this clone was seen once. DNA of the CDR3: TGTGCCAGCAGCCTCCGGACTAGCGGGGGGCTACACAATGAGCAGTTCTTC. Its protein product is CASSLRTSGGLHNEQFF. The gene calls are TRBV5-8 and TRBJ2-1; 14 bases map to TRBD2. The ends lost 4 bases at V and 5 bases at J; junction bases unmatched: 8. Germline V gene sequence: CDR1 SGHTS, CDR2 YDEGEE. This CDR3 contains 17 residues. The full variable domain, rest sourced from reference TRBV5-8 and TRBJ2-1, is EAGVTQSPTHLIKTRGQQATLRCSPISGHTSVYWYQQALGLGLQFLLWYDEGEERNRGNFPPRFSGRQFPNYSSELNVNALELEDSALYLCASSLRTSGGLHNEQFFGPGTRLTVL.

The rearrangement joins TRBV9 to TRBJ1-6; D may be TRBD1 (5 bases). Germline V lookup: CDR1 SGDLS, CDR2 YYNGEE. Trimming took off 0 bases at V and 7 bases at J, with 14 bases between the two ends. The CDR3 spans 16 residues. CDR3 protein: CASSVARADRNSPLHF. Written as DNA, the CDR3 is TGTGCCAGCAGCGTAGCCAGGGCCGATCGGAATTCACCCCTCCACTTT.

V is TRBV9 and J is TRBJ1-2; 7 positions match TRBD1. Germline CDR1 is SGDLS and CDR2 is YYNGEE. The CDR3 runs to 13 residues. The V segment lost 4 bases and the J segment 4 bases; nucleotides outside the gene matches: 4. The CDR3 sequence is CASSPGQIYGYTF. CDR3 DNA: TGTGCCAGCAGCCCGGGACAGATCTATGGCTACACCTTC.

CDR3 sequence (DNA): TGTGCCAGCAGTGAAAATAGCGGGGGCCCATACAATGAGCAGTTCTTC. Protein: CASSENSGGPYNEQFF. The rearrangement links TRBV2 to TRBJ2-1; 9 bases map to TRBD2. CDR3 length: 16 residues. Looked up from germline, CDR1 is SNHLY and CDR2 is FYNNEI. J was trimmed by 4 bases and V by 2 bases; bases with no gene match: 6.

The gene calls are TRBV6-5 and TRBJ2-7; possible D gene TRBD2, 6 bases. The germline CDR1 and CDR2 sequences are MNHEY and SVGAGI. The CDR3 loop spans 12 amino acids. Between the trimmed V and J ends, which lost 8 bases and 1 base, there was a span of 9 bases. The CDR3 reads CASRDFSYEQYF. As DNA, the CDR3 is TGTGCCAGCCGGGACTTTTCCTACGAGCAGTACTTC.

The gene calls are TRBV6-1 and TRBJ2-3, with TRBD2 matching over 8 bases. The trim removed 7 bases at V and 2 bases at J, leaving 8 bases unmatched. There are 15 residues in the CDR3. Germline V lookup: CDR1 MNHNS, CDR2 SASEGT. The CDR3 region is CASTLVAGNTDTQYF. CDR3 DNA: TGTGCCAGCACCCTCGTAGCGGGGAACACAGATACGCAGTATTTT.

The chain is built from TRBV6-1 and TRBJ2-3; D might be TRBD1 (6 bases). Germline-derived CDR1 and CDR2 are MNHNS and SASEGT. The CDR3 covers 11 residues. V was cut by 6 bases and J by 6 bases, with 7 bases left in between. This chain's CDR3 is CASRQGDTQYF. CDR3 bases: TGTGCCAGCAGGCAGGGGGATACGCAGTATTTT.

CDR3: CASSPQGQYEQYF. In DNA, the CDR3 is TGTGCCAGCAGCCCCCAGGGACAGTACGAGCAGTACTTC. The chain has TRBV7-3 and TRBJ2-7; 7 bases fit TRBD1. The CDR3 extends over 13 amino acids. The J segment lost 4 bases and the V segment lost 5 bases, leaving 5 bases of the junction unmatched. CDR1 is SGHTA and CDR2 is FQGTGA in the germline V gene.

CDR3 sequence: CASSHGQGNEQFF. In DNA, the CDR3 is TGTGCCAGCAGCCACGGACAGGGAAATGAGCAGTTCTTC. The gene calls are TRBV27 and TRBJ2-1; TRBD1 matches 8 bases. In germline, CDR1 is MNHEY, CDR2 SMNVEV (reference sequence). The CDR3 is 13 amino acids. V trimming: 6 bases; J trimming: 7 bases; junction bases outside the gene matches: 5.

This rearrangement joins TRBV19 to TRBJ2-1; D is uncertain. Germline CDR1 LNHDA, CDR2 SQIVND (reference sequence). There are 13 residues in the CDR3. V lost 1 base, J lost 7 bases, and 8 bases lay in between. Written as DNA, the CDR3 is TGTGCCAGTAGTATAGTTCCCAGAAATGAGCAGTTCTTC. Amino acid sequence: CASSIVPRNEQFF. The full variable domain, completed using reference TRBV19 and TRBJ2-1, is DGGITQSPKYLFRKEGQNVTLSCEQNLNHDAMYWYRQDPGQGLRLIYYSQIVNDFQKGDIAEGYSVSREKKESFPLTVTSAQKNPTAFYLCASSIVPRNEQFFGPGTRLTVL.